This entry is about one TCR beta chain. Its antigen is unidentified. The sample comes from a study of vaccination effects on CD4 cells after COVID-19. Viral peptide pools were used in the ViraFEST assay to expand antigen-specific CD4+ T cells, and sequencing came afterward. On approximately day 9 of culture, CD4+ T cells were separated out. Two doses of BNT162b2 or mRNA-1273 vaccine were administered to participants. Study-wide findings and caveats: Clones from infection and from vaccination both contracted markedly late after vaccination.

Germline-derived CDR1 and CDR2 are LNHDA and SQIVND (reference sequence). The CDR3 is made up of 16 amino acids. With 5 bases removed from V and 0 bases from J, the gap between germline ends came to 14 bases. Libraries were prepared by immunoSEQ multiplex PCR; TCRdb keeps only in-frame clonotypes and omits some of them. The sample yields tens of thousands of clones, around two thirds seen once. This rearrangement joins TRBV19 to TRBJ1-5, with a possible D match to TRBD1 (5 bases). This TCR derives from a human donor who received a COVID-19 vaccine. The input for sequencing was CD4+ T cells from PBMCs cultured with HCoV-229E spike peptides, taken after COVID-19 vaccination. The DNA of the CDR3 is TGTGCCAGTAGTGATCGGGGCCCCTATAGCAATCAGCCCCAGCATTTT. The encoded protein is CASSDRGPYSNQPQHF.